This section outlines one T cell receptor beta chain sequence together with its context. Its target is not known. The sample belongs to a study of OX40 agonist ivuxolimab in advanced cancers. Study outcomes and limitations: At 0.1 to 3.0 mg/kg and by week 6, CD4+ and CD8+ T cells in the blood had expanded clonally.

Clones were sequenced by immunoSEQ multiplex PCR, and TCRdb holds only the in-frame ones, with some missing. The profile covers some 77,000 clones, with approximately 85% appearing a single time and under 2.5% taken by the ten largest. Trimming took 5 bases from V and 1 from J; bases not matched to a gene: 6. Per the germline V gene, CDR1 is SEHNR and CDR2 is FQNEAQ (reference sequence). This CDR3 comprises 16 residues. The sequences come from CD4+ or CD8+ T cells sorted from blood, collected in a trial of the OX40 agonist ivuxolimab. This sequence joins TRBV7-9 and TRBJ1-3; 9 nucleotides line up with TRBD1. The receptor comes from an adult with an advanced solid tumor such as melanoma, head and neck, liver or kidney cancer. CDR3 region: CASSLLGQGSGNTIYF. The DNA for the CDR3 is TGTGCCAGCAGCCTACTAGGACAGGGGTCTGGAAACACCATATATTTT.